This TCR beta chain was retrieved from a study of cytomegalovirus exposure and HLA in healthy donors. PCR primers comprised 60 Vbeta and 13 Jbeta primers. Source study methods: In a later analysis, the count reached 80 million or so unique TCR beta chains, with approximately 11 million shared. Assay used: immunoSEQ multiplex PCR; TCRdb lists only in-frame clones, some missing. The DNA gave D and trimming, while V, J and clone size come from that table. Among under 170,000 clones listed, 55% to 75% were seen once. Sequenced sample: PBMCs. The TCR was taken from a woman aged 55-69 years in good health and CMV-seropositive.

This CDR3 reads CASSQQGYGYTF. CDR3 sequence (DNA): TGCGCCAGCAGCCAACAGGGCTATGGCTACACCTTC. This sequence joins TRBV4-3 and TRBJ1-2; D is perhaps TRBD1 (5 bases). The germline V gene encodes CDR1 LGHNA and CDR2 YSLEER. The CDR3 runs 12 residues. V lost 2 bases, J lost 4 bases, and 5 bases lay in between.